The rows below give T cell receptor beta chains drawn from one sample of a study of human T cells and chemical hapten exposure. TCRdb analysed the RACE reads with MiXCR anew, one entry per CDR3 protein. The sample records 240,000 or so distinct CDR3 sequences, over 8% being singletons. The material was whole blood, obtained in connection with sensitization to the hapten diphenylcyclopropenone (DPC). The source of these receptors is a middle-aged woman with alopecia areata. Some clones in this sample may be carry-over from other donors' samples. Each CDR3 is given with its conserved first and last residue. Each record gives: CDR3 protein, CDR3 DNA, CDR3 length, V gene, clone size, D gene, J gene. The D gene is left open where the match is weak. Rows give clone size only sometimes, using once, few, many, or a class for an expanded clone.

CDR3 protein: CASSLDGPPADTQYF
CDR3 DNA: TGTGCCAGCAGCTTAGACGGGCCACCCGCGGATACGCAGTATTTT
CDR3 length: 15
V gene: TRBV7-2
clone size: many
D gene: .
J gene: TRBJ2-3

CDR3 protein: CSVPGTNLMNTEAFF
CDR3 DNA: TGCAGCGTGCCCGGGACAAACCTGATGAACACTGAAGCTTTCTTT
CDR3 length: 15
V gene: TRBV29-1
clone size: few
D gene: .
J gene: TRBJ1-1

CDR3 protein: CASAAGRGGNTIYF
CDR3 DNA: TGTGCCAGCGCAGCCGGGCGGGGAGGAAACACCATATATTTT
CDR3 length: 14
V gene: TRBV6-5
clone size: .
D gene: .
J gene: TRBJ1-3

CDR3 protein: CSVALTGVTDTQYF
CDR3 DNA: TGCAGCGTTGCCTTAACCGGGGTCACAGATACGCAGTATTTT
CDR3 length: 14
V gene: TRBV29-1
clone size: .
D gene: .
J gene: TRBJ2-3

CDR3 protein: CASSPPSAGAKNIQYF
CDR3 DNA: TGTGCCAGCTCACCACCCTCCGCGGGGGCCAAAAACATTCAGTACTTC
CDR3 length: 16
V gene: TRBV18
clone size: once
D gene: .
J gene: TRBJ2-4

CDR3 protein: CASSPDSVDTQYF
CDR3 DNA: TGTGCCAGCAGTCCAGACTCTGTGGATACGCAGTATTTT
CDR3 length: 13
V gene: TRBV2
clone size: few
D gene: .
J gene: TRBJ2-3

CDR3 protein: CASSRGTSGRYTGELFF
CDR3 DNA: TGTGCCAGCAGTCGAGGGACTAGCGGCCGATACACCGGGGAGCTGTTTTTT
CDR3 length: 17
V gene: TRBV12-3/TRBV12-4
clone size: .
D gene: TRBD2
J gene: TRBJ2-2

CDR3 protein: CASSRPPLLAGVTYEQYF
CDR3 DNA: TGTGCCAGCAGCCGTCCCCCCCTCCTGGCGGGAGTTACCTACGAGCAGTACTTC
CDR3 length: 18
V gene: TRBV28
clone size: .
D gene: TRBD2
J gene: TRBJ2-7

CDR3 protein: CASSLAGTGGNEQFF
CDR3 DNA: TGTGCCAGCAGCTTAGCCGGGACAGGGGGCAATGAGCAGTTCTTC
CDR3 length: 15
V gene: TRBV7-3
clone size: .
D gene: TRBD1
J gene: TRBJ2-1

CDR3 protein: CASSVGGAYSYEQYF
CDR3 DNA: TGTGCCAGCAGCGTAGGGGGTGCCTACTCCTACGAGCAGTACTTC
CDR3 length: 15
V gene: TRBV9
clone size: many
D gene: .
J gene: TRBJ2-7

CDR3 protein: CATIRDLGYNEQFF
CDR3 DNA: TGTGCCACGATCCGGGATCTCGGATACAATGAGCAGTTCTTC
CDR3 length: 14
V gene: TRBV6-1
clone size: .
D gene: .
J gene: TRBJ2-1

CDR3 protein: CASGAVVNTEAFF
CDR3 DNA: TGTGCCAGCGGGGCGGTCGTGAACACTGAAGCTTTCTTT
CDR3 length: 13
V gene: TRBV7-9
clone size: few
D gene: .
J gene: TRBJ1-1

CDR3 protein: CASSLEGQSTMNTEAFF
CDR3 DNA: TGTGCCAGCAGCTTAGAGGGACAGAGTACTATGAACACTGAAGCTTTCTTT
CDR3 length: 17
V gene: TRBV7-9
clone size: few
D gene: TRBD1
J gene: TRBJ1-1

CDR3 protein: CASRHTGGDTQYF
CDR3 DNA: TGTGCCAGCAGACATACAGGGGGAGATACGCAGTATTTT
CDR3 length: 13
V gene: TRBV6-4
clone size: few
D gene: TRBD1
J gene: TRBJ2-3

CDR3 protein: CSVRENYEQYF
CDR3 DNA: TGCAGCGTCAGGGAGAATTACGAGCAGTACTTC
CDR3 length: 11
V gene: TRBV29-1
clone size: .
D gene: .
J gene: TRBJ2-7

CDR3 protein: CASSFSRTGELFF
CDR3 DNA: TGTGCCAGCAGCTTTTCACGGACCGGGGAGCTGTTTTTT
CDR3 length: 13
V gene: TRBV7-3
clone size: few
D gene: .
J gene: TRBJ2-2

CDR3 protein: CAISESGLLEQYF
CDR3 DNA: TGTGCCATCAGTGAGTCGGGTCTGCTCGAGCAGTACTTC
CDR3 length: 13
V gene: TRBV10-3
clone size: .
D gene: .
J gene: TRBJ2-7

CDR3 protein: CATSEPPWDRVVDTQYF
CDR3 DNA: TGTGCCACCAGTGAGCCGCCCTGGGACAGGGTAGTAGATACGCAGTATTTT
CDR3 length: 17
V gene: TRBV24-1
clone size: many
D gene: TRBD1
J gene: TRBJ2-3

CDR3 protein: CSVDRTLECGNQPQHF
CDR3 DNA: TGCAGCGTAGACAGAACCCTCGAGTGTGGCAATCAGCCCCAGCATTTT
CDR3 length: 16
V gene: TRBV29-1
clone size: .
D gene: .
J gene: TRBJ1-5

CDR3 protein: CASSQDQVFPTGLYF
CDR3 DNA: TGCGCCAGCAGCCAAGATCAGGTATTTCCTACGGGGTTGTACTTC
CDR3 length: 15
V gene: TRBV4-1
clone size: .
D gene: .
J gene: TRBJ2-7

CDR3 protein: CASSDRVADTQYF
CDR3 DNA: TGCGCCAGCAGTGACCGAGTAGCAGATACGCAGTATTTT
CDR3 length: 13
V gene: TRBV4-3
clone size: few
D gene: .
J gene: TRBJ2-3

CDR3 protein: CASSYAGTEQFF
CDR3 DNA: TGTGCCAGCAGTTACGCTGGGACAGAGCAGTTCTTC
CDR3 length: 12
V gene: TRBV6-2/TRBV6-3
clone size: many
D gene: .
J gene: TRBJ2-1

CDR3 protein: CSAPIRRTDTQYF
CDR3 DNA: TGCAGTGCCCCGATACGGCGCACAGATACGCAGTATTTT
CDR3 length: 13
V gene: TRBV20-1
clone size: few
D gene: .
J gene: TRBJ2-3

CDR3 protein: CASSLSGTSGINEQFF
CDR3 DNA: TGTGCCAGCAGCCTCTCCGGGACTAGCGGGATCAATGAGCAGTTCTTC
CDR3 length: 16
V gene: TRBV28
clone size: few
D gene: TRBD2
J gene: TRBJ2-1

CDR3 protein: CASRTVGLARHTQYF
CDR3 DNA: TGTGCCAGCAGAACCGTTGGACTAGCGCGGCATACGCAGTATTTT
CDR3 length: 15
V gene: TRBV6-2/TRBV6-3
clone size: .
D gene: TRBD2
J gene: TRBJ2-3

CDR3 protein: CASSELGRTNTGELFF
CDR3 DNA: TGTGCCAGCAGTGAGCTTGGACGGACTAACACCGGGGAGCTGTTTTTT
CDR3 length: 16
V gene: TRBV25-1
clone size: .
D gene: .
J gene: TRBJ2-2

CDR3 protein: CASSVDSGTQYF
CDR3 DNA: TGTGCCAGCAGCGTAGATTCGGGGACCCAGTACTTC
CDR3 length: 12
V gene: TRBV9
clone size: many
D gene: .
J gene: TRBJ2-5

CDR3 protein: CASGLDLGAEAFF
CDR3 DNA: TGTGCTAGTGGACTCGACTTGGGAGCTGAAGCTTTCTTT
CDR3 length: 13
V gene: TRBV12-5
clone size: few
D gene: .
J gene: TRBJ1-1

CDR3 protein: CASSRTGTGSVGPQHF
CDR3 DNA: TGTGCCAGCAGCCGAACCGGGACAGGGTCTGTCGGGCCCCAGCATTTT
CDR3 length: 16
V gene: TRBV28
clone size: .
D gene: TRBD1
J gene: TRBJ1-5

CDR3 protein: CASSDIGNEQFF
CDR3 DNA: TGTGCCAGCAGTGATATTGGGAATGAGCAGTTCTTC
CDR3 length: 12
V gene: TRBV6-1
clone size: .
D gene: .
J gene: TRBJ2-1

CDR3 protein: CASRRTGNYGYTF
CDR3 DNA: TGTGCCAGCAGACGGACAGGGAACTATGGCTACACCTTC
CDR3 length: 13
V gene: TRBV6-5
clone size: .
D gene: TRBD1
J gene: TRBJ1-2

CDR3 protein: CASSHRQEVYGYTF
CDR3 DNA: TGTGCCAGCAGCCATAGACAGGAAGTCTATGGCTACACCTTC
CDR3 length: 14
V gene: TRBV3-1
clone size: .
D gene: .
J gene: TRBJ1-2

CDR3 protein: CASSFGDRNTEAFF
CDR3 DNA: TGTGCCAGCAGCTTTGGGGACAGGAACACTGAAGCTTTCTTT
CDR3 length: 14
V gene: TRBV7-9
clone size: .
D gene: TRBD1
J gene: TRBJ1-1

CDR3 protein: CASSPRTSSSYEQYF
CDR3 DNA: TGTGCCAGCAGTCCGAGGACCTCAAGCTCCTACGAGCAGTACTTC
CDR3 length: 15
V gene: TRBV6-2/TRBV6-3
clone size: .
D gene: .
J gene: TRBJ2-7

CDR3 protein: CASSQSRSTEAFF
CDR3 DNA: TGTGCCAGCAGCCAAAGCAGGTCCACTGAAGCTTTCTTT
CDR3 length: 13
V gene: TRBV28
clone size: .
D gene: .
J gene: TRBJ1-1

CDR3 protein: CASSGAGATGELFF
CDR3 DNA: TGTGCCAGCAGTGGAGCGGGAGCCACCGGGGAGCTGTTTTTT
CDR3 length: 14
V gene: TRBV11-1
clone size: .
D gene: TRBD2
J gene: TRBJ2-2

CDR3 protein: CASSTGPTQYF
CDR3 DNA: TGTGCCAGCAGTACAGGTCCAACGCAGTATTTT
CDR3 length: 11
V gene: TRBV2
clone size: many
D gene: .
J gene: TRBJ2-3

CDR3 protein: CASSHKVRTNEKLFF
CDR3 DNA: TGTGCCAGCAGCCATAAAGTTAGGACTAATGAAAAACTGTTTTTT
CDR3 length: 15
V gene: TRBV12-3/TRBV12-4
clone size: .
D gene: .
J gene: TRBJ1-4

CDR3 protein: CSARSGPNNSPLHF
CDR3 DNA: TGCAGTGCTAGGTCAGGCCCCAATAATTCACCCCTCCACTTT
CDR3 length: 14
V gene: TRBV20-1
clone size: few
D gene: .
J gene: TRBJ1-6

CDR3 protein: CASSYDLSYEQYF
CDR3 DNA: TGTGCCAGCAGTTATGACTTATCCTACGAGCAGTACTTC
CDR3 length: 13
V gene: TRBV6-5
clone size: few
D gene: .
J gene: TRBJ2-7

CDR3 protein: CASSVGGVRNEKLFF
CDR3 DNA: TGTGCCAGCAGCGTAGGCGGCGTTCGAAATGAAAAACTGTTTTTT
CDR3 length: 15
V gene: TRBV9
clone size: .
D gene: .
J gene: TRBJ1-4

CDR3 protein: CASSFGRVTYEQYF
CDR3 DNA: TGTGCCAGCAGCTTCGGCAGGGTGACCTACGAGCAGTACTTC
CDR3 length: 14
V gene: TRBV7-2
clone size: .
D gene: .
J gene: TRBJ2-7

CDR3 protein: CATSDGDRAPGEQFF
CDR3 DNA: TGTGCCACCAGTGACGGGGACAGGGCCCCAGGTGAGCAGTTCTTC
CDR3 length: 15
V gene: TRBV24-1
clone size: few
D gene: TRBD1
J gene: TRBJ2-1

CDR3 protein: CASSIYLTGKETQYF
CDR3 DNA: TGTGCCAGCAGCATATATTTGACAGGGAAAGAGACCCAGTACTTC
CDR3 length: 15
V gene: TRBV5-6
clone size: few
D gene: TRBD1
J gene: TRBJ2-5

CDR3 protein: CASSLEGYYGYTF
CDR3 DNA: TGTGCCAGCAGCTTAGAAGGATACTATGGCTACACCTTC
CDR3 length: 13
V gene: TRBV7-9
clone size: few
D gene: .
J gene: TRBJ1-2

CDR3 protein: CASTTASHQPQHF
CDR3 DNA: TGTGCCAGCACGACAGCGTCCCATCAGCCCCAGCATTTT
CDR3 length: 13
V gene: TRBV28
clone size: many
D gene: .
J gene: TRBJ1-5

CDR3 protein: CASSRDGFSGNTIYF
CDR3 DNA: TGTGCCAGCAGTCGAGACGGTTTCTCTGGAAACACCATATATTTT
CDR3 length: 15
V gene: TRBV6-5
clone size: many
D gene: .
J gene: TRBJ1-3

CDR3 protein: CASSQEFSGTSFPSYEQYF
CDR3 DNA: TGCGCCAGCAGCCAGGAGTTTTCCGGGACTAGCTTTCCCTCCTACGAGCAGTACTTC
CDR3 length: 19
V gene: TRBV4-3
clone size: .
D gene: TRBD2
J gene: TRBJ2-7

CDR3 protein: CASSQEGGTLNKQFF
CDR3 DNA: TGTGCCAGCAGCCAAGAGGGGGGGACCCTCAATAAGCAGTTCTTC
CDR3 length: 15
V gene: TRBV3-1
clone size: few
D gene: TRBD2
J gene: TRBJ2-1

CDR3 protein: CATEPGGSYNEQFF
CDR3 DNA: TGTGCCACAGAACCTGGGGGCTCCTACAATGAGCAGTTCTTC
CDR3 length: 14
V gene: TRBV15
clone size: few
D gene: .
J gene: TRBJ2-1

CDR3 protein: CASSQGQGASEAFF
CDR3 DNA: TGTGCCAGCAGCCAAGGACAGGGGGCGTCTGAAGCTTTCTTT
CDR3 length: 14
V gene: TRBV7-9
clone size: few
D gene: TRBD1
J gene: TRBJ1-1

CDR3 protein: CASSSPGQAAAAFF
CDR3 DNA: TGTGCCAGCAGCTCTCCGGGGCAGGCAGCCGCGGCTTTCTTT
CDR3 length: 14
V gene: TRBV7-3
clone size: .
D gene: .
J gene: TRBJ1-1

CDR3 protein: CASSVLAGGPSGNEQFF
CDR3 DNA: TGTGCCAGCAGCGTACTAGCGGGAGGGCCCTCGGGTAATGAGCAGTTCTTC
CDR3 length: 17
V gene: TRBV9
clone size: .
D gene: TRBD2
J gene: TRBJ2-1